A selection of T cell receptor beta chains follows, all from one sample in a study of blood T cell repertoires in COVID-19. The assay was immunoSEQ multiplex PCR, and TCRdb's table has in-frame clones only and misses some. The sample lists some 58,000 clones; less than 95% were seen once. Sample: peripheral blood. The source is a man aged 40-55 years with acute or convalescent COVID-19. Both conserved end residues are part of each CDR3. A D gene is named only where the DNA matches it firmly. Size is stated for part of the rows, as once, few or many counts, or as a class when the clone is expanded.

D: -; J: TRBJ1-1; size: -; V: TRBV3-1/TRBV3-2; CDR3: CASSQDLLRPEAFF; DNA: TGTGCCAGCAGCCAAGATCTATTGAGGCCTGAAGCTTTCTTT
D: -; J: TRBJ1-1; size: -; V: TRBV4-3; CDR3: CASSQDRGGTEAFF; DNA: TGCGCCAGCAGCCAAGACAGGGGCGGCACTGAAGCTTTCTTT
D: TRBD1; J: TRBJ1-1; size: -; V: TRBV4-1; CDR3: CASSRDREVEAFF; DNA: TGCGCCAGCAGCCGGGACAGGGAGGTTGAAGCTTTCTTT
D: -; J: TRBJ1-4; size: -; V: TRBV9; CDR3: CASSPQTGGGEKLFF; DNA: TGTGCCAGCAGCCCACAGACGGGAGGTGGTGAAAAACTGTTTTTT
D: -; J: TRBJ1-1; size: -; V: TRBV18; CDR3: CASSPVEGVNTEAFF; DNA: TGTGCCAGCTCACCGGTCGAGGGGGTGAACACTGAAGCTTTCTTT
D: -; J: TRBJ1-2; size: once; V: TRBV4-3; CDR3: CASSQGIGDYGYTF; DNA: TGCGCCAGCAGCCAAGGTATAGGGGACTATGGCTACACCTTC
D: -; J: TRBJ2-2; size: -; V: TRBV14; CDR3: CASSHQTTGELFF; DNA: TGTGCCAGCAGCCACCAGACAACCGGGGAGCTGTTTTTT
D: TRBD1; J: TRBJ2-1; size: -; V: TRBV7-8; CDR3: CASSPGQPSSYNEQFF; DNA: TGTGCCAGCAGCCCGGGACAGCCGAGCTCCTACAATGAGCAGTTCTTC
D: TRBD1; J: TRBJ1-1; size: -; V: TRBV11-3; CDR3: CASSSPTGANTEAFF; DNA: TGTGCCAGCAGCTCACCGACAGGGGCCAACACTGAAGCTTTCTTT
D: -; J: TRBJ1-5; size: -; V: TRBV5-1; CDR3: CASSLLSGSNQPQHF; DNA: TGCGCCAGCAGCTTGTTAAGTGGCAGCAATCAGCCCCAGCATTTT
D: -; J: TRBJ2-6; size: -; V: TRBV6-2/TRBV6-3; CDR3: CASSYSGAGASGANVLTF; DNA: TGTGCCAGCAGTTACTCGGGGGCGGGGGCCTCTGGGGCCAACGTCCTGACTTTC
D: -; J: TRBJ1-1; size: -; V: TRBV15; CDR3: CATSRDTVEAFF; DNA: TGTGCCACCAGCAGAGATACAGTCGAAGCTTTCTTT
D: -; J: TRBJ2-1; size: -; V: TRBV19; CDR3: CASSIDTSSYNEQFF; DNA: TGTGCCAGTAGTATTGACACCAGCTCCTACAATGAGCAGTTCTTC
D: -; J: TRBJ2-5; size: -; V: TRBV5-6; CDR3: CASSGIQGQETQYF; DNA: TGTGCCAGCAGCGGGATTCAGGGCCAAGAGACCCAGTACTTC
D: -; J: TRBJ2-7; size: -; V: TRBV5-6; CDR3: CASSTFGAYEQYF; DNA: TGTGCCAGCAGCACTTTTGGAGCCTACGAGCAGTACTTC
D: TRBD2; J: TRBJ2-5; size: once; V: TRBV18; CDR3: CASSPELAGGAETQYF; DNA: TGTGCCAGCTCACCAGAACTAGCGGGAGGGGCAGAGACCCAGTACTTC
D: TRBD1; J: TRBJ2-3; size: -; V: TRBV6-4; CDR3: CASSGTGGTDTQYF; DNA: TGTGCCAGCAGTGGGACAGGGGGCACAGATACGCAGTATTTT
D: TRBD2; J: TRBJ2-3; size: -; V: TRBV29-1; CDR3: CSGDGLAGATQYF; DNA: TGCAGCGGGGACGGCTTAGCGGGAGCTACGCAGTATTTT
D: TRBD2; J: TRBJ2-1; size: -; V: TRBV4-3; CDR3: CASSQDLGTSGSYNEQFF; DNA: TGCGCCAGCAGCCAAGATCTTGGGACTAGCGGGAGCTACAATGAGCAGTTCTTC
D: -; J: TRBJ1-1; size: -; V: TRBV6-5; CDR3: CASSFTDGTSNTEAFF; DNA: TGTGCCAGCAGTTTCACTGACGGGACATCGAACACTGAAGCTTTCTTT
D: -; J: TRBJ1-1; size: -; V: TRBV6-5; CDR3: CASSYRGLNTEAFF; DNA: TGTGCCAGCAGTTACCGGGGGTTGAACACTGAAGCCTTCTTT
D: TRBD1; J: TRBJ1-1; size: -; V: TRBV3-1/TRBV3-2; CDR3: CASSRLTGRTEAFF; DNA: TGTGCCAGCAGCCGATTGACAGGGCGGACTGAAGCTTTCTTT
D: TRBD2; J: TRBJ2-2; size: -; V: TRBV4-2; CDR3: CASSQEILAGIGTGELFF; DNA: TGTGCCAGCAGCCAAGAGATTCTAGCGGGTATAGGCACCGGGGAGCTGTTTTTT
D: -; J: TRBJ1-2; size: -; V: TRBV5-1; CDR3: CASSLETGLNYGYTF; DNA: TGCGCCAGCAGCTTGGAGACAGGACTTAACTATGGCTACACCTTC
D: TRBD2; J: TRBJ2-1; size: -; V: TRBV5-1; CDR3: CASSSSGRAALDEQFF; DNA: TGCGCCAGCAGCTCTAGCGGGAGGGCCGCATTGGATGAGCAGTTCTTC
D: TRBD2; J: TRBJ2-2; size: few; V: TRBV27; CDR3: CASSPVAGNTGELFF; DNA: TGTGCCAGCAGTCCGGTAGCGGGGAACACCGGGGAGCTGTTTTTT
D: TRBD1; J: TRBJ2-2; size: -; V: TRBV30; CDR3: CAWSPGQVDTGELFF; DNA: TGTGCCTGGAGCCCCGGACAGGTGGACACCGGGGAGCTGTTTTTT
D: TRBD1; J: TRBJ2-5; size: few; V: TRBV5-8; CDR3: CASPRTGESVETQYF; DNA: TGTGCCAGTCCCCGGACAGGGGAGTCCGTGGAGACCCAGTACTTC
D: -; J: TRBJ1-2; size: once; V: TRBV3-1/TRBV3-2; CDR3: CASSPSPWSLTYGYTF; DNA: TGTGCCAGCAGCCCTTCCCCCTGGAGCTTGACCTATGGCTACACCTTC
D: -; J: TRBJ1-1; size: -; V: TRBV7-9; CDR3: CASSPPGRIKGEAFF; DNA: TGTGCCAGCAGTCCGCCAGGGCGGATCAAGGGTGAAGCTTTCTTT
D: -; J: TRBJ1-2; size: -; V: TRBV27; CDR3: CASSLGRNAYGYTF; DNA: TGTGCCAGCAGTTTAGGCAGGAACGCCTATGGCTACACCTTC
D: -; J: TRBJ2-3; size: few; V: TRBV13; CDR3: CASSLGARPTDTQYF; DNA: TGTGCCAGCAGCTTAGGGGCACGCCCAACAGATACGCAGTATTTT
D: -; J: TRBJ2-1; size: -; V: TRBV12-5; CDR3: CASGFLAGQPNYNEQFF; DNA: TGTGCTAGTGGCTTCTTGGCGGGACAGCCTAATTACAATGAGCAGTTCTTC
D: -; J: TRBJ2-3; size: -; V: TRBV10-1; CDR3: CASAGLTDTQYF; DNA: TGCGCCAGCGCGGGCCTCACAGATACGCAGTATTTT
D: -; J: TRBJ2-3; size: -; V: TRBV2; CDR3: CASSTDTDTQYF; DNA: TGTGCCAGCAGCACTGATACAGATACGCAGTATTTT
D: -; J: TRBJ2-7; size: -; V: TRBV7-9; CDR3: CASSLTSYEQYF; DNA: TGTGCCAGCAGCTTAACTTCCTACGAGCAGTACTTC
D: -; J: TRBJ1-2; size: -; V: TRBV10-3; CDR3: CAISETGDGYTF; DNA: TGTGCCATCAGTGAGACAGGCGATGGCTACACCTTC
D: TRBD1; J: TRBJ2-1; size: -; V: TRBV24-1; CDR3: CATSDSGQGASGIGNEQFF; DNA: TGTGCCACCAGTGATTCGGGACAGGGGGCTTCGGGAATAGGCAATGAGCAGTTCTTC
D: TRBD1; J: TRBJ1-2; size: -; V: TRBV10-3; CDR3: CAIRGTGDYGYTF; DNA: TGTGCCATCAGAGGGACAGGCGATTATGGCTACACCTTC
D: TRBD1; J: TRBJ1-1; size: -; V: TRBV6-5; CDR3: CASLRQGGAEAFF; DNA: TGTGCCAGCTTACGACAGGGGGGCGCTGAAGCTTTCTTT
D: TRBD1; J: TRBJ1-1; size: -; V: TRBV7-8; CDR3: CASSSTFVPGQGYRMRAFF; DNA: TGTGCCAGCAGCTCCACCTTCGTCCCGGGACAGGGGTACCGGATGAGGGCTTTCTTT
D: -; J: TRBJ2-1; size: -; V: TRBV19; CDR3: CASSMGRELRGNEQFF; DNA: TGTGCCAGTAGTATGGGACGGGAGTTGAGGGGTAATGAGCAGTTCTTC